These 28 T cell receptor beta chains originate from one sample sequenced in a study of T cell responses to AZD1222 COVID-19 vaccine. Sequencing was performed with immunoSEQ multiplex PCR; in TCRdb, only in-frame clones are kept and a portion is missing. Here the sample spans about 79,000 clones, approximately 80% being singletons. The sample in question was peripheral blood, obtained on day 0 of AZD1222 vaccination. Receptor source: an adult in good health.

This clone was picked up a small number of times. This rearrangement joins TRBV5-1 to TRBJ1-2; D ambiguous. This CDR3 comprises 13 residues. Germline lookup yields CDR1 SGHRS and CDR2 YFSETQ. Trimming took 4 bases from V and 3 from J, leaving 10 bases between them. The CDR3 loop reads CASSPRQDYGYTF. In DNA form, the CDR3 reads TGCGCCAGCAGCCCTCGACAAGACTATGGCTACACCTTC.

The chain employs TRBV7-6 and TRBJ2-7; tentative D call: TRBD1 (6 bases). CDR1 is SGHVS and CDR2 is FNYEAQ in the germline V gene. V dropped 2 bases and J dropped 1 base, with 12 bases sitting between them. The CDR3 contains 15 residues. CDR3 DNA sequence: TGTGCCAGCAGCTTAAGGGGTGACAGGTCCTACGAGCAGTACTTC. It encodes CASSLRGDRSYEQYF. The full variable domain, rest sourced from reference TRBV7-6 and TRBJ2-7, is GAGVSQSPRYKVTKRGQDVALRCDPISGHVSLYWYRQALGQGPEFLTYFNYEAQQDKSGLPNDRFSAERPEGSISTLTIQRTEQRDSAMYRCASSLRGDRSYEQYFGPGTRLTVT.

The V call is TRBV11-2, the J call TRBJ2-5, with a tentative D call TRBD1 (6 bases). CDR3 length equals 15 residues. Germline V CDR1 and CDR2: SGHAT, FQNNGV. Trimming left V 5 bases short and J 5 bases short, with 18 bases between. The chain's CDR3 is CASSPRAGVGETQYF. In nucleotides, the CDR3 is TGTGCCAGCAGCCCCAGGGCAGGGGTGGGGGAGACCCAGTACTTC.

The rearrangement uses TRBV9 and TRBJ1-3, with D tentatively TRBD1 (5 bases). CDR1 SGDLS and CDR2 YYNGEE come from the germline V gene. The V gene lost 3 bases and the J gene lost 2 bases, with 12 bases spanning the gap. This CDR3 contains 15 residues. The CDR3 reads CASSAGTYAGNTIYF. The CDR3 bases are TGTGCCAGCAGCGCCGGGACCTACGCTGGAAACACCATATATTTT. Using reference TRBV9 and TRBJ1-3 for the parts outside the CDR3, the full variable domain is DSGVTQTPKHLITATGQRVTLRCSPRSGDLSVYWYQQSLDQGLQFLIQYYNGEERAKGNILERFSAQQFPDLHSELNLSSLELGDSALYFCASSAGTYAGNTIYFGEGSWLTVV.

The rearrangement joins TRBV5-1 to TRBJ1-5; no clear D gene. CDR1 is SGHRS, CDR2 YFSETQ, per germline. The CDR3 has 14 residues. The V gene lost 0 bases and the J gene lost 6 bases, with 10 bases spanning the gap. CDR3 sequence reads: CASSLGSPGQPQHF. The CDR3 DNA reads TGCGCCAGCAGCTTGGGCAGCCCCGGTCAGCCCCAGCATTTT. Full variable domain (rest looked up from reference TRBV5-1 and TRBJ1-5): KAGVTQTPRYLIKTRGQQVTLSCSPISGHRSVSWYQQTPGQGLQFLFEYFSETQRNKGNFPGRFSGRQFSNSRSEMNVSTLELGDSALYLCASSLGSPGQPQHFGDGTRLSIL.

The chain has TRBV6-1 and TRBJ1-6, with unresolved D. This CDR3 is built from 14 residues. V was clipped by 2 bases and J by 7 bases, with 9 bases between them. Germline V gene data show CDR1 as MNHNS and CDR2 as SASEGT. Here the CDR3 reads CASSESYRNSPLHF. The CDR3 DNA sequence: TGTGCCAGCAGTGAATCGTATCGAAATTCACCCCTCCACTTT.

Only a few counts were recorded for this clone. The chain carries TRBV4-2 and TRBJ2-5; the D gene could be TRBD1 or TRBD2 (5 bases each). Trimming cost V 1 base and J 5 bases, with 14 bases left between them. The germline V gene has CDR1 LGHNA and CDR2 YNFKEQ. The CDR3 loop spans 15 amino acids. CDR3 protein: CASSQVLGREETQYF. In DNA, the CDR3 is TGTGCCAGCAGCCAAGTGCTCGGCAGGGAGGAGACCCAGTACTTC.

The chain has TRBV11-2 and TRBJ1-5, with TRBD1 identical over 11 bases. The closer fit of TRBJ2-3 to the DNA end suggests the J call may be wrong. The CDR3 sequence is 18 residues long. Germline V gene sequence: CDR1 SGHAT, CDR2 FQNNGV. The DNA for the CDR3 is TGTGCCAGCAGCCAAGGGACAGGGGGACCGTATAGCAATCAGCCCCAGTATTTT. Its protein is CASSQGTGGPYSNQPQYF.

This clone was counted between two and nine times. The V and J genes are TRBV2 and TRBJ1-5; possible D gene TRBD1, 6 bases. CDR3 length: 13 amino acids. The germline V and J ends were trimmed by 6 bases and 7 bases, with 13 bases remaining between them. Germline V gene sequence: CDR1 SNHLY, CDR2 FYNNEI. This chain's CDR3 is CASREDRRQPQHF. The CDR3 coding sequence is TGTGCCAGCAGGGAGGACAGAAGACAGCCCCAGCATTTT.

Only one count was recorded for this clone. The CDR3 is CASSITSGGLTDTQYF. The CDR3, as DNA: TGTGCCAGTAGTATAACTAGCGGGGGCCTCACAGATACGCAGTATTTT. The V and J genes are TRBV19 and TRBJ2-3; 11 positions match TRBD2. V was clipped by 2 bases and J by 2 bases; unmatched bases: 3. Germline loops: CDR1 LNHDA, CDR2 SQIVND (reference sequence). The CDR3 contains 16 residues. Filled out from reference TRBV19 and TRBJ2-3, the complete variable domain reads DGGITQSPKYLFRKEGQNVTLSCEQNLNHDAMYWYRQDPGQGLRLIYYSQIVNDFQKGDIAEGYSVSREKKESFPLTVTSAQKNPTAFYLCASSITSGGLTDTQYFGPGTRLTVL.

The chain couples TRBV18 to TRBJ1-2; a possible D gene is TRBD1 (6 bases). CDR1 is KGHSH, CDR2 LQKENI, per germline. There are 14 residues in the CDR3. The V end was cut by 2 bases, the J end by 8 bases, with 15 bases between. CDR3 residues: CASSPKDRSLGYTF. CDR3 bases: TGTGCCAGCTCACCAAAAGACAGGTCGTTGGGCTACACCTTC.

This clone has just one count. The chain combines TRBV5-8 with TRBJ2-6, with 7 nucleotides matching TRBD1. V shed 7 bases and J 0 bases; nucleotides not matched to a gene: 13. The CDR3 is 18 residues long. Germline loops: CDR1 SGHTS, CDR2 YDEGEE. CDR3 DNA sequence: TGTGCCAGCGTAACTGTGACAGGGCCGATCTCTGGGGCCAACGTCCTGACTTTC. Protein sequence: CASVTVTGPISGANVLTF. Variable domain in full (rest from reference TRBV5-8 and TRBJ2-6): EAGVTQSPTHLIKTRGQQATLRCSPISGHTSVYWYQQALGLGLQFLLWYDEGEERNRGNFPPRFSGRQFPNYSSELNVNALELEDSALYLCASVTVTGPISGANVLTFGAGSRLTVL.

The chain couples TRBV5-1 to TRBJ1-4; 7 bases map to TRBD1. Germline assignment: CDR1 SGHRS and CDR2 YFSETQ. The CDR3 covers 14 residues. J lost 4 bases, V lost 3 bases, and 3 bases had no gene match. This CDR3 reads CASSSDRVNEKLFF. The CDR3 nucleotides read TGCGCCAGCAGCTCCGACAGGGTTAATGAAAAACTGTTTTTT.

The chain is built from TRBV24-1 and TRBJ1-1; D unclear. Trimming pared 7 bases from V and 1 base from J, leaving 6 bases between. The germline CDR1 and CDR2 sequences are KGHDR and SFDVKD. This CDR3 has 12 amino acids. CDR3 amino acids: CATSGRNTEAFF. DNA of the CDR3: TGTGCCACCAGCGGCAGGAACACTGAAGCTTTCTTT.

This clone was observed once. This chain joins TRBV21-1 and TRBJ1-5. TRBV21-1 represents a pseudogene. The CDR3 totals 17 residues. CDR3 bases: TGTGCCAGCAGCAAAGAAAAAGTTATGGGGATAGGTAAGCCCCAGCATTTT. Amino acids: CASSKEKVMGIGKPQHF.

The J gene is TRBJ2-5, the V gene TRBV28; D may be TRBD1 (6 bases). The V end lost 3 bases, the J end lost 3 bases, and 11 bases lay between the germline ends. The germline V gene has CDR1 MDHEN and CDR2 SYDVKM. This CDR3 spans 14 amino acids. The CDR3 DNA reads as TGTGCCAGCAGTTTCCCAGGGGCCAAAGAGACCCAGTACTTC. Translated, it gives CASSFPGAKETQYF. Full variable domain (missing parts from reference TRBV28 and TRBJ2-5): DVKVTQSSRYLVKRTGEKVFLECVQDMDHENMFWYRQDPGLGLRLIYFSYDVKMKEKGDIPEGYSVSREKKERFSLILESASTNQTSMYLCASSFPGAKETQYFGPGTRLLVL.

There are a few counts of this clone. The chain recombines TRBV7-2 with TRBJ2-7; 10 nucleotides line up with TRBD2. The CDR3 length is 14 residues. V shed 5 bases and J 2 bases; nucleotides not matched to a gene: 3. CDR1 is SGHTA and CDR2 is FQGNSA in the germline V gene. CDR3 in DNA: TGTGCCAGCAGCATCAGCGGGAGGGCCTACGAGCAGTACTTC. Translated: CASSISGRAYEQYF.

As for this clone: In the same sample, other DNA sequences code for this CDR3. The V gene is TRBV12-3 or TRBV12-4, the J gene TRBJ1-6; D gene uncertain. The CDR3 sequence is 12 residues long. V gave up 1 base and J gave up 7 bases, with 2 bases separating them. The CDR3 region is CASSLGNSPLHF. The CDR3 coding sequence is TGTGCCAGCAGTTTAGGAAATTCACCCCTCCACTTT.

J is TRBJ1-1 and V is TRBV6-5; D is perhaps TRBD1 (5 bases). The CDR3 covers 15 residues. Trimming stripped 5 bases from V and 0 bases from J, with 13 bases between. CDR1 and CDR2 (germline): MNHEY, SVGAGI. The CDR3 sequence is CASSLSTVMNTEAFF. CDR3 bases: TGTGCCAGCAGTCTTTCGACAGTTATGAACACTGAAGCTTTCTTT.

This chain links TRBV18 with TRBJ2-1; possibly TRBD1 for D (5 bases). There are 14 residues in the CDR3. Germline V gene lookup returns CDR1 KGHSH and CDR2 LQKENI. Between the trimmed V and J ends, which lost 4 bases and 5 bases, there was a span of 12 bases. CDR3 protein: CASSQQGFDNEQFF. The CDR3 DNA sequence: TGTGCCAGCTCACAGCAGGGTTTCGACAATGAGCAGTTCTTC.

The gene calls are TRBV2 and TRBJ1-2; 7 nucleotides agree with TRBD1. This CDR3 has 14 amino acids. Trimming at V came to 4 bases and at J to 6 bases, leaving 8 bases not matched to a gene. Germline values: CDR1 SNHLY, CDR2 FYNNEI. CDR3 nucleotides: TGTGCCAGCAGTGGAGAGGGGGCGAGAGATGGCTACACCTTC. It codes for CASSGEGARDGYTF.

The chain is built from TRBV14 and TRBJ1-1, with 11 bases fitting TRBD1. CDR3 size: 13 residues. Germline CDR1 is SGHDN and CDR2 is FVKESK. V trimming: 4 bases; J trimming: 8 bases; junction bases outside the gene matches: 3. The CDR3 loop reads CASSPRTGGEAFF. CDR3 sequence (DNA): TGTGCCAGCAGCCCTCGGACAGGGGGCGAAGCTTTCTTT.

This chain connects TRBV9 to TRBJ1-5; D remains ambiguous. This CDR3 spans 15 amino acids. Germline CDR1 is SGDLS and CDR2 is YYNGEE. The V and J ends lost 0 bases and 0 bases respectively, with 7 bases between them. CDR3 residues: CASSVGFLSNQPQHF. In DNA form, the CDR3 reads TGTGCCAGCAGCGTAGGTTTTCTTAGCAATCAGCCCCAGCATTTT.

The chain combines TRBV6-5 with TRBJ1-1, with D possibly TRBD1 on 6 matching bases. Germline V gene data show CDR1 as MNHEY and CDR2 as SVGAGI. V shed 5 bases and J shed 2 bases, with 15 bases lying between them. This CDR3 region has 15 residues. Written as DNA, the CDR3 is TGTGCCAGCAGTCCCCTAGGGACATTTAACACTGAAGCTTTCTTT. It is translated as CASSPLGTFNTEAFF.

This chain joins TRBV10-3 and TRBJ2-7, with 11 bases fitting TRBD2. The V and J ends lost 0 bases and 0 bases, in that order; junction bases with no gene match: 1. This CDR3 has 16 residues. Germline V CDR1 and CDR2: ENHRY, SYGVKD. The CDR3 sequence: CAISESTSGISYEQYF. In nucleotides, the CDR3 is TGTGCCATCAGTGAGTCGACTAGCGGGATCTCCTACGAGCAGTACTTC.

CDR3 coding DNA: TGTGCCAGCAGTTTCAGGGGACGGGGCTACACCTTC. It codes for CASSFRGRGYTF. The chain uses TRBV12-3 or TRBV12-4 and TRBJ1-2, with a weak D call TRBD1 (6 bases). V was pared by 3 bases and J by 8 bases, with 10 bases between. The CDR3 is made up of 12 amino acids.

This chain uses TRBV29-1 with TRBJ2-3, with no clear D. V lost 3 bases and J 0 bases, leaving 10 bases between the germline ends. The CDR3 runs to 14 residues. The germline V gene has CDR1 SQVTM and CDR2 ANQGSEA. The CDR3 is CSVEVARSTDTQYF. The DNA of the CDR3 is TGCAGCGTTGAGGTCGCCAGGAGCACAGATACGCAGTATTTT.

This chain connects TRBV24-1 to TRBJ2-5; tentatively, D is TRBD2 (6 bases). Per germline, CDR1 KGHDR and CDR2 SFDVKD. This CDR3 comprises 14 residues. Trimming left V 2 bases short and J 2 bases short, with 8 bases between. CDR3 nucleotide sequence: TGTGCCACCAGTGATTCTGGGAGGCAAGAGACCCAGTACTTC. Residues: CATSDSGRQETQYF.